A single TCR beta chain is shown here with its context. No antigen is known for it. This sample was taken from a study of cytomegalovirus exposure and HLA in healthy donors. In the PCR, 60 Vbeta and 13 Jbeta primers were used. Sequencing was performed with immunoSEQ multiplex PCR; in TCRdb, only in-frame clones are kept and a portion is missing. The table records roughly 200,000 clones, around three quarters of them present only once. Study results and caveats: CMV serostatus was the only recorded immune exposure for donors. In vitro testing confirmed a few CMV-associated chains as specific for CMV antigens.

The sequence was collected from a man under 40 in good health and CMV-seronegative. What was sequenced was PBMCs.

CDR3 protein: CASSRDREDQPQHF. As DNA, the CDR3 is TGCGCCAGCAGCCGGGACAGGGAGGATCAGCCCCAGCATTTT. The J gene is TRBJ1-5, the V gene TRBV4-1; 9 nucleotides match TRBD1. Trimming cost V 4 bases and J 5 bases; bases outside gene matches: 3. Germline assignment: CDR1 MGHRA and CDR2 YSYEKL. There are 14 residues in the CDR3.